This T cell receptor beta chain was sequenced during a study of T cell responses to AZD1222 COVID-19 vaccine. Study at large: It was second doses at about 4 or about 12 weeks that were pooled. Overall study results and limits: Females made up more of the donors, who were largely white British, and clonal diversity may have come out too low. There were vaccine-associated CD4 TCRs across spike, dominant at 160-218 and 743-854. Baseline seropositivity occurred in only a handful of AZD1222 recipients.

This clone has just one count. As yet, its antigen is unknown. TCRdb keeps only in-frame clones here, not all; method: immunoSEQ multiplex PCR. In the table there are about 140,000 clones, nearly 95% of which are singletons. The receptor comes from an adult in good health. This specimen consisted of peripheral blood, obtained on day 0 of AZD1222 vaccination.

The CDR3 sequence: CASSVGAESSYEQYF. CDR3 sequence (DNA): TGTGCCAGCAGCGTAGGAGCGGAGTCCTCCTACGAGCAGTACTTC. This chain links TRBV9 with TRBJ2-7, with D maybe TRBD2 (5 bases). The germline V gene has CDR1 SGDLS and CDR2 YYNGEE. With 0 bases removed from V and 0 bases from J, the gap between germline ends came to 10 bases. The CDR3 is 15 amino acids.